These 15 T cell receptor beta chains share one sample of origin, sequenced in a study of blood T cell repertoires in COVID-19. Produced via immunoSEQ multiplex PCR; TCRdb's table is partial and in-frame only. Of around 300,000 clones detected, less than 85% appear once; the ten largest clones hold 2% to 3%. The sequencing sample was made of PBMCs or T cells enriched from blood (not recorded which). These receptors were taken from a woman in her forties or fifties who had recovered from COVID-19.

This chain links TRBV27 with TRBJ2-7; no reliable D call. The CDR3 length is 13 residues. In germline, CDR1 is MNHEY, CDR2 SMNVEV (reference sequence). The V gene lost 3 bases and the J gene lost 3 bases, with 9 bases spanning the gap. The CDR3 DNA is TGTGCCAGCAGTTTTAATGGCAACTACGAGCAGTACTTC. Translating it yields CASSFNGNYEQYF.

Only a few counts were recorded for this clone. The chain couples TRBV3-1 (or the pseudogene TRBV3-2) to TRBJ1-1, with a weak D call TRBD1 (6 bases). The V gene's germline CDR1 is LGHDT and CDR2 YNNKEL (reference sequence). V lost 5 bases to trimming and J lost 5 bases, with 15 bases between them. The CDR3 has 14 amino acids. The CDR3 DNA is TGTGCCAGCAGCTTCAAACAGGGAGAAACTGAAGCTTTCTTT. This translates into CASSFKQGETEAFF.

This clone was recorded a few times. V gene TRBV5-8 combines with J gene TRBJ2-2; D remains ambiguous. Between the trimmed V and J ends, which lost 0 bases and 0 bases, there was a span of 9 bases. CDR3 size: 16 residues. In germline, CDR1 is SGHTS, CDR2 YDEGEE. CDR3 protein: CASSLGVATNTGELFF. CDR3 nucleotide sequence: TGTGCCAGCAGCTTGGGGGTAGCCACGAACACCGGGGAGCTGTTTTTT.

V and J are TRBV29-1 and TRBJ2-3; TRBD2 aligns across 14 bases. V lost 8 bases, J lost 6 bases, and 7 bases stayed unmatched. The V gene's germline CDR1 is SQVTM and CDR2 ANQGSEA. This CDR3 contains 14 residues. CDR3 in DNA: TGCAGCACGAAGACTAGCGGGGGGGCGGATACGCAGTATTTT. Its protein product is CSTKTSGGADTQYF.

The chain carries TRBV28 and TRBJ2-1; 7 bases are shared with TRBD1. The junction had 11 bases not matched to a gene; V was cut back by 4 bases and J by 5 bases. Germline assignment: CDR1 MDHEN and CDR2 SYDVKM. CDR3 length equals 16 residues. The CDR3 here is CASSSDRVPLDNEQFF. The CDR3 coding sequence is TGTGCCAGCAGTTCAGACAGGGTACCTCTAGACAATGAGCAGTTCTTC.

This chain links TRBV18 with TRBJ1-1; TRBD1 is a possible D gene (5 bases). This CDR3 has 15 residues. Germline V gene data show CDR1 as KGHSH and CDR2 as LQKENI. Deletions cut 0 bases from V and 4 bases from J, with 12 bases between. CDR3 sequence: CASSPPRGGGTEAFF. The CDR3 bases are TGTGCCAGCTCACCACCAAGGGGCGGGGGCACTGAAGCTTTCTTT.

V usage is TRBV7-6 and J usage is TRBJ2-1; TRBD2 matches at 8 bases. V gave up 1 base and J gave up 6 bases; unmatched junction bases: 8. Per the germline V gene, CDR1 is SGHVS and CDR2 is FNYEAQ. The CDR3 is 16 residues long. CDR3 protein: CASSLEGTSLVNEQFF. The CDR3 nucleotides read TGTGCCAGCAGCTTAGAGGGGACTAGTTTGGTCAATGAGCAGTTCTTC.

The V gene is TRBV5-1, the J gene TRBJ1-2; TRBD1 agrees at 7 bases. V shed 1 base, J shed 4 bases, and the junction held 7 bases outside the gene matches. CDR1 SGHRS and CDR2 YFSETQ come from the germline V gene. This CDR3 comprises 15 residues. The CDR3 sequence is CASSLRDRDPYGYTF. In DNA, the CDR3 is TGCGCCAGCAGCTTGAGGGACAGAGACCCCTATGGCTACACCTTC. The variable domain in full, completed from reference TRBV5-1 and TRBJ1-2, reads KAGVTQTPRYLIKTRGQQVTLSCSPISGHRSVSWYQQTPGQGLQFLFEYFSETQRNKGNFPGRFSGRQFSNSRSEMNVSTLELGDSALYLCASSLRDRDPYGYTFGSGTRLTVV.

This clone was seen only a few times. The chain is built from TRBV2 and TRBJ2-2; TRBD2 aligns across 9 bases. The CDR3 contains 14 residues. V was clipped by 6 bases and J by 6 bases; unmatched bases: 5. Germline CDR1 and CDR2: SNHLY and FYNNEI. CDR3 amino acids: CASRAGGPSGELFF. CDR3 DNA: TGTGCCAGCAGGGCGGGAGGGCCCTCCGGGGAGCTGTTTTTT.

The chain employs TRBV29-1 and TRBJ1-1; possibly TRBD1 for D (6 bases). Trimming stripped 4 bases from V and 7 bases from J, with 10 bases between. CDR1 SQVTM and CDR2 ANQGSEA come from the germline V gene. The CDR3 contains 11 residues. The CDR3 nucleotides read TGCAGCGTTGTACAGGGAGATGAAGCTTTCTTT. This sequence encodes CSVVQGDEAFF.

The V gene is TRBV19, the J gene TRBJ1-6, with 8 bases aligning to TRBD1. Germline V gene sequence: CDR1 LNHDA, CDR2 SQIVND (reference sequence). The CDR3 spans 14 residues. Trimming took 6 bases from V and 9 from J; bases not matched to a gene: 7. CDR3 region: CASRTDRGPSPLHF. CDR3 DNA sequence: TGTGCCAGTAGGACCGACAGGGGACCTTCACCCCTCCACTTT. Complete variable domain (other parts from reference TRBV19 and TRBJ1-6): DGGITQSPKYLFRKEGQNVTLSCEQNLNHDAMYWYRQDPGQGLRLIYYSQIVNDFQKGDIAEGYSVSREKKESFPLTVTSAQKNPTAFYLCASRTDRGPSPLHFGNGTRLTVT.

V and J are TRBV7-9 and TRBJ1-4; 8 bases map to TRBD1. CDR1 is SEHNR, CDR2 FQNEAQ, per germline (reference sequence). This CDR3 contains 13 residues. J was trimmed by 7 bases and V by 5 bases; bases with no gene match: 3. CDR3 nucleotides: TGTGCCAGCAGCCCCCAGGGGGCTGAAAAACTGTTTTTT. Its translation is CASSPQGAEKLFF.

This chain connects TRBV4-3 to TRBJ2-1; 10 nucleotides align to TRBD2. Trimming took 1 base from V and 4 from J; bases not matched to a gene: 7. Germline V CDR1 and CDR2: LGHNA, YSLEER. There are 17 residues in the CDR3. The CDR3 DNA is TGCGCCAGCAGCCAAGGGATCGGGACTAGCGCGTACAATGAGCAGTTCTTC. It yields the protein CASSQGIGTSAYNEQFF.

In this sample, this clone turned up once. V usage is TRBV27 and J usage is TRBJ2-7; 9 nucleotides align to TRBD2. Germline V gene lookup returns CDR1 MNHEY and CDR2 SMNVEV (reference sequence). The CDR3 runs 17 residues. With V trimmed by 5 bases and J by 12 bases, 23 bases remained unmatched. CDR3 sequence (DNA): TGTGCCAGCAGTCCATACCCCGGTCCCAGCGGGGGGTTCTCGGGGTACTTC. The encoded protein is CASSPYPGPSGGFSGYF.

This sequence joins TRBV7-3 and TRBJ2-1, with 7 bases fitting TRBD2. The CDR3 length is 13 residues. V shed 2 bases and J 6 bases; nucleotides not matched to a gene: 1. Germline-derived CDR1 and CDR2 are SGHTA and FQGTGA. The DNA of the CDR3 is TGTGCCAGCAGCTTAGTAGCGGGCAATGAGCAGTTCTTC. Its protein product is CASSLVAGNEQFF.